This T cell receptor (beta chain) was profiled in a study of shared clonotypes between healthy human individuals. As concerns this clone: The sample holds other DNA sequences that translate to the same CDR3.

CDR3 length: 15 residues. Germline V lookup: CDR1 GTSNPN, CDR2 SVGIG (reference sequence). The V gene end was trimmed by 0 bases and the J gene end by 2 bases; junction bases not matched to a gene: 2. Donors had no recently reported acute infections or vaccinations and were HIV-negative. The assay was run at deep level. Evenly divided among several immunoSEQ plates was the genomic DNA of each subset. Sequencing used immunoSEQ multiplex PCR; TCRdb keeps in-frame clones, though not all of them. The sample holds some 2,100,000 clones, roughly 95% seen once. The sample was naive CD4+ T cells sorted from blood. Subset specified: CD45RA+ positively selected. The chain links TRBV30 to TRBJ1-3; TRBD1 aligns across 9 bases. This sequence was found in a man younger than 35 in good health. The CDR3: CAWSVGQGTGNTIYF. The CDR3 DNA sequence: TGTGCCTGGAGTGTAGGACAGGGGACTGGAAACACCATATATTTT.